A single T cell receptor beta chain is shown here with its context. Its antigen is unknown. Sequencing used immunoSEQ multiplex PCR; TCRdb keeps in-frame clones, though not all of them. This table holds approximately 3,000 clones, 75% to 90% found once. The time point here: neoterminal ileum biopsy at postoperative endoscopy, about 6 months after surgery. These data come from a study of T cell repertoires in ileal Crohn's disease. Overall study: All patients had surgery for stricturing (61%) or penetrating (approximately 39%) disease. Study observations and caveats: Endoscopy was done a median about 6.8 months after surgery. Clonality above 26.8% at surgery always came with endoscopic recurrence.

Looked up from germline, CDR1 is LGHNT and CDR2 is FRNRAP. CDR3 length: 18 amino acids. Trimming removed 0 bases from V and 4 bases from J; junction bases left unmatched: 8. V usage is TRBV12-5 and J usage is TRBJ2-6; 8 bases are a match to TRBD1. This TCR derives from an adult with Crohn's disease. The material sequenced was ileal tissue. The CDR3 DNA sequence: TGTGCTAGTGGTTTGGTGTGGACAGGGAGGTCGGGGGCCAACGTCCTGACTTTC. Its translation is CASGLVWTGRSGANVLTF.